The TCR beta chain under discussion was sequenced for a study of T-cell reconstitution after alpha-beta-depleted transplantation in children. CDR1 and CDR2 (germline): MRHNA, SNTAGT. CDR3 length: 12 residues. Trimming removed 1 base at V and 14 bases at J, with 12 bases between. Construction of the TCRbeta library involved unique molecular identifiers. TCRdb re-called the PCR reads with MiXCR, one entry per CDR3 protein. The sample has roughly 300,000 distinct CDR3 sequences, under 13% seen once; the top ten hold 2% to 3%. The starting material was PBMCs from the stem cell graft donor, obtained from the stem cell graft. The gene calls are TRBV6-4 and TRBJ2-1; D ambiguous. The receptor was isolated from a human donor who donated a stem cell graft to a child with acute lymphoblastic leukemia. The CDR3 DNA reads as TGTGCCAGCAGTGACTTTGTGGGAAGGGAGTTCTTC. Protein product: CASSDFVGREFF.